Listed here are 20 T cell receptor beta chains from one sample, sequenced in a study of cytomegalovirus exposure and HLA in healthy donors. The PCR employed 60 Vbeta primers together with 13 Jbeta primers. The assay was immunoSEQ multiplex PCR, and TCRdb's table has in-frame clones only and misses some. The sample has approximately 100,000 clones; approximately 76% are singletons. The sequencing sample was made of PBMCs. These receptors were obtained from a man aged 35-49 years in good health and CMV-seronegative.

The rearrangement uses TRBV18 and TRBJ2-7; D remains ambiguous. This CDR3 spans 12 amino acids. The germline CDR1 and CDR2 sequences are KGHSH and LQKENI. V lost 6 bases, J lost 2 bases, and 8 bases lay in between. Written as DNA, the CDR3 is TGTGCCAGCTCGACTGGCGCCTACGAGCAGTACGTC. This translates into CASSTGAYEQYV.

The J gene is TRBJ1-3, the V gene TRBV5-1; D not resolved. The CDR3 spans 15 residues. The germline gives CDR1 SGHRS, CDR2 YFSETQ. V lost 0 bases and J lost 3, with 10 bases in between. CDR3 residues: CASSLGPGFGNTIYF. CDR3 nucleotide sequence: TGCGCCAGCAGCTTGGGTCCGGGGTTTGGAAACACCATATATTTT.

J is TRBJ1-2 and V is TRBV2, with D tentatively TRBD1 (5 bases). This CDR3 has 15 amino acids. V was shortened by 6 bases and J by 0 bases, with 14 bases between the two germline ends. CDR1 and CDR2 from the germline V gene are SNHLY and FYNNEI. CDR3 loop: CASRPQVVPNYGYTF. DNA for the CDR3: TGTGCCAGCAGACCACAGGTGGTTCCTAACTATGGCTACACCTTC.

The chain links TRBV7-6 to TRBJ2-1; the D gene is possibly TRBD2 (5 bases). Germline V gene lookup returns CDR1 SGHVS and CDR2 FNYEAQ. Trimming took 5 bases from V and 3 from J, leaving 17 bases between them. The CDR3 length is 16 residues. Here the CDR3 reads CASSPGILSNYNEQFF. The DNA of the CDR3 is TGTGCCAGCAGCCCCGGGATTTTATCAAACTACAATGAGCAGTTCTTC.

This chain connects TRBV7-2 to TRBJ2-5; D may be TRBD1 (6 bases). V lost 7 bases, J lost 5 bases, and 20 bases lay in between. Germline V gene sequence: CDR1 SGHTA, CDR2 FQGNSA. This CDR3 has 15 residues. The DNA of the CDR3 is TGTGCCAGCACGAAAACAGGAAACAGGGAGGAGACCCAGTACTTC. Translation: CASTKTGNREETQYF.

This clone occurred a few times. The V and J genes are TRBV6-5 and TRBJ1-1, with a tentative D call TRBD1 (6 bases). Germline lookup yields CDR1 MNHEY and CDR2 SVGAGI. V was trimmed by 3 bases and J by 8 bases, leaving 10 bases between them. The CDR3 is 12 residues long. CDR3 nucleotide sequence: TGTGCCAGCAGTTATCGAGGGGGAGAAGCTTTCTTT. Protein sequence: CASSYRGGEAFF.

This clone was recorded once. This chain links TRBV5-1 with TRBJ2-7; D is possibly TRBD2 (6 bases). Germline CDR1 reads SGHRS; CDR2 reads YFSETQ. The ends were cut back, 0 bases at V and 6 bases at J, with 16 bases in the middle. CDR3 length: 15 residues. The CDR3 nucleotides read TGCGCCAGCAGCTTGGGTGTTACGGCGGGATCCGAGCAGTACTTC. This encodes CASSLGVTAGSEQYF. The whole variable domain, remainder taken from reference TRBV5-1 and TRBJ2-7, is KAGVTQTPRYLIKTRGQQVTLSCSPISGHRSVSWYQQTPGQGLQFLFEYFSETQRNKGNFPGRFSGRQFSNSRSEMNVSTLELGDSALYLCASSLGVTAGSEQYFGPGTRLTVT.

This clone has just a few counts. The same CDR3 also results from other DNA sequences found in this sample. The CDR3 here is CASSLTSGTDTQYF. CDR3 nucleotide sequence: TGTGCCAGCAGCCTGACTAGCGGGACAGATACGCAGTATTTT. V usage is TRBV11-3 and J usage is TRBJ2-3; 10 nucleotides match TRBD2. Trimming at V came to 5 bases and at J to 3 bases, leaving 2 bases not matched to a gene. This CDR3 is built from 14 residues. Germline V gene lookup returns CDR1 SGHNT and CDR2 YENEEA.

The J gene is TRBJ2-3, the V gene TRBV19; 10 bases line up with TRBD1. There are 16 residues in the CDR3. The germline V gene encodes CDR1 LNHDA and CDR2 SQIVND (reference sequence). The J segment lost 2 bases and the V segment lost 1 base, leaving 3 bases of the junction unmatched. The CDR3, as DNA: TGTGCCAGTAGTATAGGGAGACAGGGGGCCACAGATACGCAGTATTTT. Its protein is CASSIGRQGATDTQYF.

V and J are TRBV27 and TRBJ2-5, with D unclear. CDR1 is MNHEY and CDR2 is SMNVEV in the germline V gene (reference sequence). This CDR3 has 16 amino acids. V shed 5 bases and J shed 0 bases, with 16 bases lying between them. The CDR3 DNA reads TGTGCCAGCAGTACCCAAAGAGGCTCGTACCAAGAGACCCAGTACTTC. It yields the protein CASSTQRGSYQETQYF.

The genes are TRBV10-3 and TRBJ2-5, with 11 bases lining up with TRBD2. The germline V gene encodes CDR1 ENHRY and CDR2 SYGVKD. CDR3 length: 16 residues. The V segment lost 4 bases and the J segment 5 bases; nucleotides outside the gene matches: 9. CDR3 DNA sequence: TGTGCCATCAGTGGGGGACTAGCGGACCCCCGGGAGACCCAGTACTTC. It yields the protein CAISGGLADPRETQYF.

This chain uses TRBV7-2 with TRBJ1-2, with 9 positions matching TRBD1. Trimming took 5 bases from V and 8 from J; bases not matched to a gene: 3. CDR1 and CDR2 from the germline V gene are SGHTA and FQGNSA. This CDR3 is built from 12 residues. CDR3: CASSRTGAGYTF. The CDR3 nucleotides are TGTGCCAGCAGCCGGACAGGGGCCGGCTACACCTTC.

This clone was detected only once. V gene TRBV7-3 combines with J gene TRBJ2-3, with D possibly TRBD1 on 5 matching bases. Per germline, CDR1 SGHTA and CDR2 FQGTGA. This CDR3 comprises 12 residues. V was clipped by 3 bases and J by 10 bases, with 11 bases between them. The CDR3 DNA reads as TGTGCCAGCAGCTTCGAAAAGGGGCCGCAGTATTTT. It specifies CASSFEKGPQYF.

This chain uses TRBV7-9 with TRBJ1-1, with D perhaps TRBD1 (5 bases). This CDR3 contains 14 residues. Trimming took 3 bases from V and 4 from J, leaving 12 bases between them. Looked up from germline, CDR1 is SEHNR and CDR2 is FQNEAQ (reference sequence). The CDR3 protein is CASSLGTWSTEAFF. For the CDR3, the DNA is TGTGCCAGCAGCTTGGGGACTTGGAGCACTGAAGCTTTCTTT.

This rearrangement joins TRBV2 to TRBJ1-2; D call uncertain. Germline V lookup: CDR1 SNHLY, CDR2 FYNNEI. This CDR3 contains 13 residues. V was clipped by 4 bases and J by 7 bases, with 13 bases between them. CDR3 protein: CASSVEEAGGYTF. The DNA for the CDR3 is TGTGCCAGCAGTGTCGAGGAGGCGGGTGGCTACACCTTC. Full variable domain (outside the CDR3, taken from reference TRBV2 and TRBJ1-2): EPEVTQTPSHQVTQMGQEVILRCVPISNHLYFYWYRQILGQKVEFLVSFYNNEISEKSEIFDDQFSVERPDGSNFTLKIRSTKLEDSAMYFCASSVEEAGGYTFGSGTRLTVV.

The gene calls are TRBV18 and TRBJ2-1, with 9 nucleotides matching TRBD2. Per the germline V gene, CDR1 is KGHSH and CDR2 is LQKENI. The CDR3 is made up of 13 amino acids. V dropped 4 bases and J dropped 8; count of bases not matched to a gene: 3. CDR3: CASSLRGGDEQFF. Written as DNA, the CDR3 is TGTGCCAGCTCACTGCGGGGGGGCGATGAGCAGTTCTTC.

Written as DNA, the CDR3 is TGCGCCAGCAGCCAACGCCCGACTAGCGGGGGGAATACGCAGTATTTT. It codes for CASSQRPTSGGNTQYF. The rearrangement links TRBV4-3 to TRBJ2-3; TRBD2 matches at 13 bases. This CDR3 comprises 16 residues. J was trimmed by 7 bases and V by 2 bases; bases with no gene match: 6. Per germline, CDR1 LGHNA and CDR2 YSLEER.

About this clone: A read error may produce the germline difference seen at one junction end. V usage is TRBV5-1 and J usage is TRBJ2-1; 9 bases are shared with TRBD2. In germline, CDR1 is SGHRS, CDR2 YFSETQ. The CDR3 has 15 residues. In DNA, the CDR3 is TGCGCCAGCACCCGCGGGGGGGCCTCCTCCAATGAGCAGTTCTTC. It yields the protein CASTRGGASSNEQFF.

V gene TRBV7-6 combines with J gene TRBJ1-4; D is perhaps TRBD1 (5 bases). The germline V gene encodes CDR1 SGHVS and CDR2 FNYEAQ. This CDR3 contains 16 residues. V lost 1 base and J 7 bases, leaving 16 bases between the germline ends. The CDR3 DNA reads TGTGCCAGCAGCTTAGTTGGGGCAGGGCTTAGTGAAAAACTGTTTTTT. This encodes CASSLVGAGLSEKLFF.

In nucleotides, the CDR3 is TGTGCCAGCAGCGTACTAGCGGGGGGGCCTTTAAACACCGGGGAGCTGTTTTTT. Protein product: CASSVLAGGPLNTGELFF. V gene TRBV13 combines with J gene TRBJ2-2, with 13 bases aligning to TRBD2. The CDR3 runs 18 residues. V shed 5 bases, J shed 2 bases, and the junction held 8 bases outside the gene matches. Germline assignment: CDR1 PRHDT and CDR2 FYEKMQ (reference sequence).